The present entry profiles one T cell receptor (gamma chain) with its context. This sample is part of a study of intestinal T cells in coeliac disease. About the study: TRG cohort coeliac patients averaged about 15 years; controls averaged roughly 54.

Using roughly 200 ng of biopsy DNA, TRG was amplified with LymphoTrack primers. TCRdb ran CATT on the multiplex PCR reads. The data hold about 2,000 gamma-chain clones, with 45% to 50% observed a single time. Genomic DNA came from ten approximately 4.8-µm formalin-fixed paraffin-embedded scrolls per case. Sequencing was performed on a duodenal biopsy. This receptor was identified in a human donor with celiac disease.

The CDR3 DNA reads TGTGCCACCTGGGACAGGGGGGTTAGAAATAAGAAACTCTTT. Amino acid sequence: CATWDRGVRNKKLF. The rearrangement uses TRGV3 and TRGJ1 or TRGJ2. CDR1 is VTNTFY, CDR2 YDVSTARD, per germline (reference sequence). V shed 0 bases and J 8 bases; nucleotides not matched to a gene: 10. There are 14 residues in the CDR3.